This entry lists 8 T cell receptor beta chains sequenced from one sample in a study of cytomegalovirus exposure and HLA in healthy donors. Only in-frame clones appear in the TCRdb table, and some are missing; sequencing was by immunoSEQ multiplex PCR. The sample records 95,000 to 150,000 clones, approximately 94% being singletons. Sequenced input: PBMCs. All receptors derive from a man between 18 and 35 years old in good health and CMV-seronegative.

The gene calls are TRBV6-5 and TRBJ1-1, with TRBD1 as a possible D gene (5 bases). The CDR3 has 15 residues. V dropped 2 bases and J dropped 5 bases, with 15 bases sitting between them. CDR1 MNHEY and CDR2 SVGAGI come from the germline V gene. DNA for the CDR3: TGTGCCAGCAGTTACGAGGCAGGGTGGGGAACTGAAGCTTTCTTT. Protein: CASSYEAGWGTEAFF.

V gene TRBV28 combines with J gene TRBJ1-2; 8 positions match TRBD1. The CDR3 runs 14 residues. V was clipped by 3 bases and J by 7 bases; unmatched bases: 7. CDR1 is MDHEN, CDR2 SYDVKM, per germline. CDR3 nucleotide sequence: TGTGCCAGCAGTTTCCTGACAGGGGTTGGTGGCTACACCTTC. This codes for CASSFLTGVGGYTF.

This chain links TRBV15 with TRBJ2-2; TRBD2 might be the D (6 bases). Germline CDR1 is LNHNV and CDR2 is YYDKDF (reference sequence). This CDR3 region has 14 residues. Trimming cost V 6 bases and J 1 base, with 9 bases left between them. The DNA of the CDR3 is TGTGCCACCAGTGGGACTGGGAACACCGGGGAGCTGTTTTTT. This encodes CATSGTGNTGELFF.

The table lists this clone with a count of one. V usage is TRBV27 and J usage is TRBJ2-5; D possibly corresponds to TRBD2 (6 bases). This CDR3 spans 14 amino acids. Trimming took 4 bases from V and 4 from J, leaving 13 bases between them. CDR1 and CDR2 from the germline V gene are MNHEY and SMNVEV (reference sequence). CDR3 residues: CASSSQEGGETQYF. The CDR3 nucleotides are TGTGCCAGCAGTTCTCAGGAGGGAGGAGAGACCCAGTACTTC.

The chain is built from TRBV20-1 and TRBJ2-7; D is ambiguous. CDR3 length: 11 residues. CDR1 is DFQATT and CDR2 is SNEGSKA in the germline V gene (reference sequence). For the CDR3, the DNA is TGCAGCCGCCGGGTCTCCTACGAGCAGTACTTC. Protein: CSRRVSYEQYF.

The chain joins TRBV10-3 to TRBJ2-2, with 8 bases matching TRBD1. Losses at the gene ends were 5 bases for V and 6 bases for J; bases not matched to a gene: 5. The germline gives CDR1 ENHRY, CDR2 SYGVKD. There are 14 residues in the CDR3. Here the CDR3 DNA reads TGTGCCATCAGTCTGGACAGGGCAGCCGGGGAGCTGTTTTTT. This gives the protein CAISLDRAAGELFF.

CDR3 coding DNA: TGTGCCAGCAGCGATCGGGACAGGGGGCCTGGCTACACCTTC. It is translated as CASSDRDRGPGYTF. V usage is TRBV7-2 and J usage is TRBJ1-2, with TRBD1 matching 12 bases. Germline CDR1 is SGHTA and CDR2 is FQGNSA. The V and J ends lost 5 bases and 7 bases, in that order; junction bases with no gene match: 5. CDR3 length equals 14 residues.

About this clone: This CDR3 is also generated by other DNA sequences in the sample. The chain joins TRBV20-1 to TRBJ1-2; D unresolved. Germline V gives CDR1 DFQATT, CDR2 SNEGSKA (reference sequence). With 5 bases removed from V and 5 bases from J, the gap between germline ends came to 3 bases. This CDR3 region has 9 residues. CDR3 nucleotides: TGCAGTGCTCCGTATGGCTACACCTTC. Its protein product is CSAPYGYTF.